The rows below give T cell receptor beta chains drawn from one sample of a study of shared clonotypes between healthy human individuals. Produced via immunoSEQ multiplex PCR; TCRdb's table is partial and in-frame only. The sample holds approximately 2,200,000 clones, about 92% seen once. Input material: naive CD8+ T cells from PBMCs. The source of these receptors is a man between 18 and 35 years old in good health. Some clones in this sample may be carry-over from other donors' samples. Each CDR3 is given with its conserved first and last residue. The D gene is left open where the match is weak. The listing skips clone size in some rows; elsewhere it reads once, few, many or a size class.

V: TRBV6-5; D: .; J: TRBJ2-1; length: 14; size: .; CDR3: CASSYSKGGREQFF; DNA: TGTGCCAGCAGTTACTCGAAAGGGGGGCGTGAGCAGTTCTTC
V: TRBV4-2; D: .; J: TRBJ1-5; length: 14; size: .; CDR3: CASSQYASEQPQHF; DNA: TGTGCCAGCAGCCAATACGCGAGTGAACAGCCCCAGCATTTT
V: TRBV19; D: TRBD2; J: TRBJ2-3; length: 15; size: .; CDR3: CASSIDPSGRGTQYF; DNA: TGTGCCAGTAGTATAGACCCTAGCGGGAGAGGTACGCAGTATTTT
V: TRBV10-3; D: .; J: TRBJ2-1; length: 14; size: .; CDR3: CATSPTDRFHEQFF; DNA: TGTGCCACCTCACCTACCGACAGGTTCCATGAGCAGTTCTTC
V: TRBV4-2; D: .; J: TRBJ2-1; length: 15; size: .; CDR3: CASTHLAGIYNEQFF; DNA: TGTGCCAGCACCCATCTCGCGGGAATCTACAATGAGCAGTTCTTC
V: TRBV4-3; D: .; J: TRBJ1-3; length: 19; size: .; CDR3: CASSPSTGRPTSLLNTIYF; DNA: TGCGCCAGCAGCCCTTCCACAGGGAGACCAACCTCACTTTTAAACACCATATATTTT
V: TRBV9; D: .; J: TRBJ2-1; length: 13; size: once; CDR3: CASSIGANNEQFF; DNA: TGTGCCAGCAGCATCGGGGCAAACAATGAGCAGTTCTTC
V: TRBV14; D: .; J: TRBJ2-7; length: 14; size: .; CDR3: CASSQTLGFGEQYF; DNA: TGTGCCAGCAGCCAAACCCTGGGTTTTGGAGAGCAGTACTTC
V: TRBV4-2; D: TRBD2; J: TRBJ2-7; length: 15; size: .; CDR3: CASSQTSGRNYEQYF; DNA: TGTGCCAGCAGCCAAACTAGCGGGCGAAACTACGAGCAGTACTTC
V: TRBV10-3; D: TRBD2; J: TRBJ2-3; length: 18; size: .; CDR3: CAISEPGRASGRTDTQYF; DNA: TGTGCCATCAGTGAGCCCGGGCGGGCTAGCGGACGCACAGATACGCAGTATTTT
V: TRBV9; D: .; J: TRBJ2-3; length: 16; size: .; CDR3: CASSLGTSLFTDTQYF; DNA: TGTGCCAGCAGCCTGGGGACTTCTTTATTCACAGATACGCAGTATTTT
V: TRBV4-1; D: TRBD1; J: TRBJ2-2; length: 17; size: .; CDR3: CASSRIDRVGATGELFF; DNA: TGCGCCAGCAGCCGGATCGACAGGGTAGGGGCCACCGGGGAGCTGTTTTTT
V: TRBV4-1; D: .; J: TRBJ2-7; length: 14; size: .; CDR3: CASSSRQISYEQYF; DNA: TGCGCCAGCAGCTCCCGACAGATATCCTACGAGCAGTACTTC
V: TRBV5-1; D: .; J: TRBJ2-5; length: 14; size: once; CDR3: CASSLIGRGETQYF; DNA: TGCGCCAGCAGCTTAATTGGCAGGGGAGAGACCCAGTACTTC
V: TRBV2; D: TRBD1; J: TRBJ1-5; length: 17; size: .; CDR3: CASSLDRDRGLSQPQHF; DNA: TGTGCCAGCAGCCTAGACCGGGACAGGGGGCTTTCACAGCCCCAGCATTTT
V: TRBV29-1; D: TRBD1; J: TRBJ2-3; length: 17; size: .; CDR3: CSVDFDSDRWGTDTQYF; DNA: TGCAGCGTTGACTTCGATTCGGACAGGTGGGGCACAGATACGCAGTATTTT
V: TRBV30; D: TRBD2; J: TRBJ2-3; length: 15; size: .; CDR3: CAWSYGAGEADTQYF; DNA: TGTGCCTGGAGTTACGGAGCGGGAGAAGCAGATACGCAGTATTTT
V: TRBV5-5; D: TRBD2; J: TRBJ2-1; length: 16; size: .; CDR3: CASSAPGLATYNEQFF; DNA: TGTGCCAGCAGCGCCCCGGGACTAGCGACCTACAATGAGCAGTTCTTC
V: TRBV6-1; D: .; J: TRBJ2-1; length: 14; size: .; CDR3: CASSEAPNWIEQFF; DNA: TGTGCCAGCAGTGAAGCGCCGAATTGGATCGAGCAGTTCTTC
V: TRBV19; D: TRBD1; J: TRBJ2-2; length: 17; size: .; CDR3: CASSKFTRDRLTGELFF; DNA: TGTGCCAGTAGTAAGTTTACCCGGGACAGGCTAACCGGGGAGCTGTTTTTT
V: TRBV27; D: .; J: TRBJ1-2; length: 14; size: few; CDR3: CASTARASGYGYTF; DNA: TGTGCCAGCACCGCCCGGGCCTCAGGCTATGGCTACACCTTC
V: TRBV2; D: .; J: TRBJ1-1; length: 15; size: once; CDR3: CASSEYERVNTEAFF; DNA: TGTGCCAGCAGTGAATATGAAAGGGTGAACACTGAAGCTTTCTTT
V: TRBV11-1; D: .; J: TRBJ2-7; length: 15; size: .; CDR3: CASSRSGQLFYEQYF; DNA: TGTGCCAGCAGCCGTTCAGGACAGTTGTTTTACGAGCAGTACTTC
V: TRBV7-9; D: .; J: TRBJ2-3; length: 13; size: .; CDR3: CASSSPLKDTQYF; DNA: TGTGCCAGCAGCTCCCCCCTAAAGGATACGCAGTATTTT
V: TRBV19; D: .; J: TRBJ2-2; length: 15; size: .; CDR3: CASSIDQGHAGELFF; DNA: TGTGCCAGTAGTATAGATCAGGGCCATGCCGGGGAGCTGTTTTTT
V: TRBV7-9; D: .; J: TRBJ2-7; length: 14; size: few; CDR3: CASSGDRQGVEQYF; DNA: TGTGCCAGCAGCGGGGACCGCCAGGGAGTAGAGCAGTACTTC
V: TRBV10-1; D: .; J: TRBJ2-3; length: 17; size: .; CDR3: CASSESKETRCPDTQYF; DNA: TGCGCCAGCAGTGAGTCGAAGGAGACCCGGTGCCCAGATACGCAGTATTTT
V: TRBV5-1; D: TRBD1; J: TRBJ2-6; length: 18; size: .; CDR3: CASSPGQVSISGANVLTF; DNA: TGCGCCAGCAGCCCGGGACAGGTGTCAATCTCTGGGGCCAACGTCCTGACTTTC
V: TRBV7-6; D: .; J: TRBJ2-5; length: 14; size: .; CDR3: CASSLEAVQETQYF; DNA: TGTGCCAGCAGCTTAGAGGCAGTTCAAGAGACCCAGTACTTC
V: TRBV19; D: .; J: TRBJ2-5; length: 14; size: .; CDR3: CASSIGPVPQTQYF; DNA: TGTGCCAGTAGTATAGGCCCGGTCCCCCAGACCCAGTACTTC
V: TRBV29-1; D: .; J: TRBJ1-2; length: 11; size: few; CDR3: CSVVKDYGYTF; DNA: TGCAGCGTTGTAAAGGACTATGGCTACACCTTC
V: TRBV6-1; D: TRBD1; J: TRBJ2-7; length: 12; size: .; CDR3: CASRPGQHEQYF; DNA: TGTGCCAGCAGGCCGGGACAGCACGAGCAGTACTTC
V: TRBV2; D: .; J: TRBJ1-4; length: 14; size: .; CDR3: CASRTGAGVEKLFF; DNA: TGTGCCAGCAGGACAGGTGCTGGGGTTGAAAAACTGTTTTTT
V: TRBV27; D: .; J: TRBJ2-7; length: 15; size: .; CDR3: CASSPGTGSSYEQYF; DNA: TGTGCCAGCAGTCCAGGGACGGGTAGCTCCTACGAGCAGTACTTC
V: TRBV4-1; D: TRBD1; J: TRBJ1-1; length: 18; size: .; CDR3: CASSQLRRDRVPNTEAFF; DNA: TGCGCCAGCAGCCAACTCCGGCGGGACAGGGTACCCAACACTGAAGCTTTCTTT
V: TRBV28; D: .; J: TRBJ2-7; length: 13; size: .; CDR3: CASSYDPTYEQYF; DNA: TGTGCCAGCAGTTATGACCCCACCTACGAGCAGTACTTC
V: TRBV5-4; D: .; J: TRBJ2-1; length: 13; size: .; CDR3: CASSLSPYNEQFF; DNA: TGTGCCAGCAGCTTGTCACCGTACAATGAGCAGTTCTTC
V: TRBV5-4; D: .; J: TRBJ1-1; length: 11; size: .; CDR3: CASSLADEAFF; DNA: TGTGCCAGCAGCTTGGCTGATGAAGCTTTCTTT
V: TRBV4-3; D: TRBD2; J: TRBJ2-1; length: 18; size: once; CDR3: CASSQKWGGDFSDNEQFF; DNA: TGCGCCAGCAGCCAAAAATGGGGGGGAGACTTCAGTGACAATGAGCAGTTCTTC
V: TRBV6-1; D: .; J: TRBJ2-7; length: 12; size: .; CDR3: CASSVKGGEQYF; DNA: TGTGCCAGCAGTGTTAAGGGGGGGGAGCAGTACTTC
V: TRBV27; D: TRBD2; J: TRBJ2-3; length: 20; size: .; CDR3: CASSALYRSGTTARTDTQYF; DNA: TGTGCCAGCAGCGCTTTATACCGTTCTGGGACTACCGCCCGCACAGATACGCAGTATTTT
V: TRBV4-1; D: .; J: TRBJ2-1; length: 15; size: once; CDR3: CASSRAPREGNEQFF; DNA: TGCGCCAGCAGCCGGGCCCCCAGGGAAGGGAATGAGCAGTTCTTC
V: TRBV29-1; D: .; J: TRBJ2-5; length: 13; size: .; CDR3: CSVGGTEVQTQYF; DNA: TGCAGCGTTGGAGGGACCGAGGTACAGACCCAGTACTTC
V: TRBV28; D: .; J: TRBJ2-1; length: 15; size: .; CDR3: CASSLEDRGEGEQFF; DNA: TGTGCCAGCAGTTTGGAGGACAGAGGTGAAGGTGAGCAGTTCTTC
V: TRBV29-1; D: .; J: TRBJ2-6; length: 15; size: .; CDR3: CSVHAENRNLNVLTF; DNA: TGCAGCGTGCACGCGGAAAATCGTAACCTCAACGTCCTGACTTTC
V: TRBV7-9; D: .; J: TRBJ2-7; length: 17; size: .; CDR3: CASTTTSPTGPGREQYF; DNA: TGTGCCAGCACCACTACAAGCCCCACGGGGCCTGGGAGAGAGCAGTACTTC
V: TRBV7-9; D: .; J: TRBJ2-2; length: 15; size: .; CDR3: CASSLALGLGGELFF; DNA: TGTGCCAGCAGCTTAGCGCTGGGTCTGGGCGGGGAGCTGTTTTTT
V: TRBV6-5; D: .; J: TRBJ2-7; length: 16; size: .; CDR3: CASSYSLEGVGYEQYF; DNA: TGTGCCAGCAGTTACTCCCTAGAGGGAGTGGGGTACGAGCAGTACTTC
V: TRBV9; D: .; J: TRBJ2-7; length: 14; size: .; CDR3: CASASGPAGGEQYF; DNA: TGTGCCAGCGCCTCAGGTCCTGCAGGAGGCGAGCAGTACTTC
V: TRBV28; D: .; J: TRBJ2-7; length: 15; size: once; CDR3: CASTQLQEVAYEQYF; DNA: TGTGCCAGCACTCAGCTTCAGGAGGTGGCATACGAGCAGTACTTC
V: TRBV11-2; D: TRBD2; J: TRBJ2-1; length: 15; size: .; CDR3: CASSALAGSYNEQFF; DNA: TGTGCCAGCAGCGCACTAGCGGGCTCCTACAATGAGCAGTTCTTC
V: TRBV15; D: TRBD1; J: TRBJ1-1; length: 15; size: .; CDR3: CATSRGSNRGTEAFF; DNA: TGTGCCACCAGCAGAGGGAGTAACAGGGGCACTGAAGCTTTCTTT
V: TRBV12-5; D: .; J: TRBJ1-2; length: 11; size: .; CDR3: CASGGVYGYTF; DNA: TGTGCTAGTGGGGGGGTCTATGGCTACACCTTC
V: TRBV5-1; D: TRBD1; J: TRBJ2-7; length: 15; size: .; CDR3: CASSLGGQQLYEQYF; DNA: TGCGCCAGCAGCTTGGGGGGACAGCAGCTCTACGAGCAGTACTTC
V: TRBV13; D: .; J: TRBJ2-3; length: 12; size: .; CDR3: CASSFGGDTQYF; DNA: TGTGCCAGCAGCTTCGGAGGGGATACGCAGTATTTT